A selection of T cell receptor beta chains follows, all from one sample in a study of cytomegalovirus exposure and HLA in healthy donors. Generated by immunoSEQ multiplex PCR, the TCRdb table keeps only in-frame clones and is missing some. The sample includes about 130,000 clones, 84% of them seen just once. Sequencing used PBMCs. Receptors originate from a young woman in good health and CMV-seropositive. Both conserved end residues are part of each CDR3. D genes are given only for firm matches. Rows give clone size only sometimes, using once, few, many, or a class for an expanded clone.

>-|TRBJ1-1|TRBD1|TRBV7-2
TGTGCCAGCAGCACCTGGGACAGGGTCCCCATGAACACTGAAGCTTTCTTT
CASSTWDRVPMNTEAFF
>-|TRBJ2-7|TRBD2|TRBV10-3
TGTGCCATCAGCGATCTAGCGGGGGGCTCCTACGAGCAGTACTTC
CAISDLAGGSYEQYF
>-|TRBJ2-7|-|TRBV10-3
TGTGCCATCAGTGATCCGATGACAACGACCTACGAGCAGTACTTC
CAISDPMTTTYEQYF
>-|TRBJ2-7|TRBD1|TRBV27
TGTGCCAGCAGATTGACAGGGGCTGGAGAGCAGTACTTC
CASRLTGAGEQYF
>-|TRBJ2-1|TRBD2|TRBV11-3
TGTGCCAGCAGCTTAGACGGGGGGGCGGGGAATGAGCAGTTCTTC
CASSLDGGAGNEQFF
>-|TRBJ2-3|TRBD2|TRBV18
TGTGCCAGCTCTCCAGGACTAGCCCGCACAGATACGCAGTATTTT
CASSPGLARTDTQYF
>-|TRBJ2-1|-|TRBV28
TGTGCCAGCAGTTTATCAACGGGGTCTACTTACAATGAGCAGTTCTTC
CASSLSTGSTYNEQFF
>once|TRBJ2-1|-|TRBV4-1
TGCGCCAGCAGCCTCACCTCCTCAGGGGCGGCCACCAATGAGCAGTTCTTC
CASSLTSSGAATNEQFF
>-|TRBJ1-2|-|TRBV18
TGTGCCAGCTCACCTAACAGTCTCGAAGGCTACACCTTC
CASSPNSLEGYTF
>-|TRBJ1-6|-|TRBV10-3
TGTGCCATCAGTGAGGGACAGAATAATTCACCCCTCCACTTT
CAISEGQNNSPLHF
>few|TRBJ1-1|-|TRBV27
TGTGCCAGCAGTCTTGAAACAGGGAGGGCTGAAGCTTTCTTT
CASSLETGRAEAFF
>-|TRBJ2-3|TRBD2|TRBV7-3
TGTGCCAGCAGCTTAGGGACTAGCGGGGGAAATACGCAGTATTTT
CASSLGTSGGNTQYF
>-|TRBJ2-1|-|TRBV4-1
TGCGCCAGCAGCCACAGCAGGTCCTACAATGAGCAGTTCTTC
CASSHSRSYNEQFF
>-|TRBJ2-2|TRBD1|TRBV4-1
TGCGCCAGCAGCCAACCGGGACAGGGGGCCGGGGAGCTGTTTTTT
CASSQPGQGAGELFF
>-|TRBJ2-1|TRBD2|TRBV25-1
TGTGCCAGCAGTGACTCCGGGACTAGCGGGGGGGACAATGAGCAGTTCTTC
CASSDSGTSGGDNEQFF
>-|TRBJ2-5|-|TRBV5-4
TGTGCCAGCAGCCGGGACTACCAAGAGACCCAGTACTTC
CASSRDYQETQYF
>-|TRBJ2-4|TRBD2|TRBV2
TGTGCCAGCAGTCCTGAGGGGACTAGCGGGGCGATTGGGATTTTC
CASSPEGTSGAIGIF
>-|TRBJ1-6|TRBD1|TRBV28
TGTGCCAGCAGTAGACAGGGTTTTATTCGACCCCTCCACTTT
CASSRQGFIRPLHF
>-|TRBJ2-5|TRBD2|TRBV6-1
TGTGCCAGCAGAAATAGCGGGGGAGGGGAGACCCAGTACTTC
CASRNSGGGETQYF
>-|TRBJ1-2|-|TRBV10-3
TGTGCCATCGGTCAACAGGGTGACTATGGCTACACCTTC
CAIGQQGDYGYTF
>few|TRBJ1-2|TRBD1|TRBV28
TGTGCCAGCAGTTTTCGAGGACAGGGGGCTAACTATGGCTACACCTTC
CASSFRGQGANYGYTF
>-|TRBJ2-3|TRBD2|TRBV19
TGTGCCAGTAGTCCCATCGGGCTAGCGGGGGGGCAGGGCACAGATACGCAGTATTTT
CASSPIGLAGGQGTDTQYF
>few|TRBJ2-3|TRBD1|TRBV27
TGTGCCAGCAGTTTACGCGGACAGGGGCCAGATACGCAGTATTTT
CASSLRGQGPDTQYF
>-|TRBJ1-4|-|TRBV19
TGTGCCAGCAAGGACACGAATAATGAAAAACTGTTTTTT
CASKDTNNEKLFF
>once|TRBJ2-7|TRBD1|TRBV30
TGTGCGGCAGGGGGTTACGAGCAGTACTTC
CAAGGYEQYF
>-|TRBJ1-3|-|TRBV7-2
TGTGCCAGCAGCTTAGAATCGTCCTCTGGAAACACCATATATTTT
CASSLESSSGNTIYF